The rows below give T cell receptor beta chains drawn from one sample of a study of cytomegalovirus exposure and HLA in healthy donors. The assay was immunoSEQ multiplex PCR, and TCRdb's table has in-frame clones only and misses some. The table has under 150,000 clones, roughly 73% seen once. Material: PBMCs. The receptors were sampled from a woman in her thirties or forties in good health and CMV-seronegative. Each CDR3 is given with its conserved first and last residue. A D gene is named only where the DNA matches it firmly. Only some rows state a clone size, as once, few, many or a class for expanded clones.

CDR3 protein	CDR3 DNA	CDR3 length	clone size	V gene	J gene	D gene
CASSPSGVDGYTF	TGTGCCAGCAGCCCGTCAGGGGTGGATGGCTACACCTTC	13	few	TRBV6-1	TRBJ1-2	NA
CASSPGLAITDTQYF	TGTGCTAGCAGCCCGGGACTAGCGATCACAGATACGCAGTATTTT	15	NA	TRBV7-7	TRBJ2-3	TRBD2
CASNLAGGPDTQYF	TGTGCCAGCAATCTAGCGGGGGGCCCCGATACGCAGTATTTT	14	NA	TRBV13	TRBJ2-3	TRBD2
CASSYSRTDNEQFF	TGTGCCAGCAGTTACTCACGGACTGACAATGAGCAGTTCTTC	14	NA	TRBV6-5	TRBJ2-1	NA
CAILPLGGVNYGYTF	TGTGCCATCCTCCCCCTGGGGGGGGTAAACTATGGCTACACCTTC	15	NA	TRBV2	TRBJ1-2	NA
CASSAARSMNTEAFF	TGTGCCAGCAGCGCCGCCAGGTCCATGAACACTGAAGCTTTCTTT	15	NA	TRBV7-2	TRBJ1-1	NA
CASSSGGLEGTEAFF	TGTGCCAGCAGCTCAGGGGGGCTTGAAGGGACTGAAGCTTTCTTT	15	NA	TRBV7-9	TRBJ1-1	TRBD1
CASITGVRETQYF	TGTGCCAGTATTACAGGCGTTCGGGAGACCCAGTACTTC	13	NA	TRBV6-1	TRBJ2-5	NA
CASSLGQGLFGYTF	TGTGCCAGCAGCTTAGGCCAGGGTTTGTTCGGCTACACCTTC	14	NA	TRBV5-6	TRBJ1-2	NA
CASTGTKNTEAFF	TGTGCCAGCACCGGGACAAAGAACACTGAAGCTTTCTTT	13	NA	TRBV6-1	TRBJ1-1	NA
CASSPMQVFHGYTF	TGTGCCAGCAGCCCAATGCAGGTGTTCCATGGCTACACCTTC	14	NA	TRBV25-1	TRBJ1-2	NA
CASSLAGRTEAFF	TGTGCCAGCAGCTTAGCAGGTCGGACTGAAGCTTTCTTT	13	few	TRBV11-2	TRBJ1-1	NA
CASTRRAQGDTIYF	TGTGCCAGCACCCGGCGGGCGCAGGGGGACACCATATATTTT	14	NA	TRBV6-5	TRBJ1-3	TRBD1
CASSVGQGYNSPLHF	TGTGCCAGCAGCGTAGGACAGGGGTATAATTCACCCCTCCACTTT	15	NA	TRBV9	TRBJ1-6	TRBD1
CASSSGTGEEETQYF	TGTGCCAGCAGCTCAGGGACAGGGGAGGAGGAGACCCAGTACTTC	15	NA	TRBV5-4	TRBJ2-5	TRBD1